Each of the 14 T cell receptor beta chains below was sequenced from the same sample in a study of identical twins listed by TCRdb under 2016. Libraries came from 5' RACE. The listed sequencing device is Illumina HiSeq 2000. The raw public reads went through TCRdb reprocessing: fastp at Q25, MiXCR clone calling, in-frame beta chains kept. Rows with one shared CDR3 protein collapse into an entry with the most common genes and DNA. The table for this sample lists approximately 260,000 distinct CDR3 sequences; roughly 13% of them were counted only once. The ten largest clones represent 7% to 9.5% of the sample. Sample: memory (CD45RO+) T cells sorted from blood. Reading the label with the study, this specimen's cell subset or site is: CD45RO+ enriched T cells. The receptors were sampled from a woman aged 18-29 years in good health.

The chain employs TRBV20-1 and TRBJ2-1; a possible D gene is TRBD2 (5 bases). Trimming pared 4 bases from V and 8 bases from J, leaving 15 bases between. The CDR3 runs 13 residues. Germline-derived CDR1 and CDR2 are DFQATT and SNEGSKA (reference sequence). The CDR3 sequence is CSAINAGLDEQFF. Written as DNA, the CDR3 is TGCAGTGCTATAAATGCGGGTCTGGATGAGCAGTTCTTC.

There are a few counts of this clonotype. The chain links TRBV7-9 to TRBJ2-3, with a possible D match to TRBD2 (5 bases). Per the germline V gene, CDR1 is SEHNR and CDR2 is FQNEAQ (reference sequence). V shed 3 bases and J shed 1 base, with 8 bases lying between them. This CDR3 region has 14 residues. The CDR3 coding sequence is TGTGCCAGCAGCTTCATGAGGGGCACAGATACGCAGTATTTT. Its protein product is CASSFMRGTDTQYF.

This clonotype has just a few counts. V usage is TRBV20-1 and J usage is TRBJ2-3; 9 positions agree with TRBD2. Germline CDR1 DFQATT, CDR2 SNEGSKA (reference sequence). The CDR3 totals 16 residues. V shed 6 bases and J 0 bases; nucleotides not matched to a gene: 10. DNA of the CDR3: TGCAGTGCCCTAATGAGACTAGCGGTTAGCACAGATACGCAGTATTTT. This gives the protein CSALMRLAVSTDTQYF.

The chain links TRBV20-1 to TRBJ2-7, with TRBD2 matching over 9 bases. The CDR3 consists of 15 residues. J gave up 4 bases and V 2 bases, and 9 bases lay outside the gene matches. Germline lookup yields CDR1 DFQATT and CDR2 SNEGSKA (reference sequence). Written as DNA, the CDR3 is TGCAGTGCTAGAACGGGTCTAGCGGGACAATACGAGCAGTACTTC. Protein: CSARTGLAGQYEQYF.

The chain combines TRBV6-1 with TRBJ2-5, with 8 bases identical to TRBD1. Trimming cost V 6 bases and J 2 bases; bases outside gene matches: 5. Germline CDR1 MNHNS, CDR2 SASEGT. This CDR3 has 14 amino acids. The CDR3 region is CASSRNRGQETQYF. The CDR3 nucleotides are TGTGCCAGCAGCCGAAACAGGGGGCAAGAGACCCAGTACTTC.

This clonotype has more than one count but fewer than ten. V usage is TRBV5-1 and J usage is TRBJ2-2; D ambiguous. V lost 0 bases and J 0 bases, leaving 9 bases between the germline ends. Germline V lookup: CDR1 SGHRS, CDR2 YFSETQ. There are 16 residues in the CDR3. The CDR3 DNA follows: TGCGCCAGCAGCTTGGAGGTGATCTCGAACACCGGGGAGCTGTTTTTT. Its translation: CASSLEVISNTGELFF.

This clonotype was detected many times. The chain uses TRBV12-3 or TRBV12-4 and TRBJ2-2, with unresolved D. Trimming took off 7 bases at V and 6 bases at J, with 12 bases between the two ends. The CDR3 spans 13 residues. CDR3 protein: CASTERLAGELFF. As DNA, the CDR3 is TGTGCCAGCACCGAAAGGCTGGCCGGGGAGCTGTTTTTT.

In this sample, this clonotype turned up a few times. The V gene is TRBV18, the J gene TRBJ2-1; TRBD2 matches 9 bases. The CDR3 is 15 amino acids. With V trimmed by 3 bases and J by 5 bases, 5 bases remained unmatched. Germline V lookup: CDR1 KGHSH, CDR2 LQKENI. The CDR3 sequence: CASSPRVAGDNEQFF. CDR3 sequence (DNA): TGTGCCAGCTCACCTCGGGTAGCGGGGGACAATGAGCAGTTCTTC.

This clonotype showed up just a few times. J is TRBJ2-5 and V is TRBV6-6, with unresolved D. Looked up from germline, CDR1 is MNHNY and CDR2 is SVGAGI (reference sequence). The ends were cut back, 6 bases at V and 5 bases at J, with 10 bases in the middle. The CDR3 covers 12 residues. CDR3: CASSSFMETQYF. The DNA of the CDR3 is TGTGCCAGCAGCTCCTTTATGGAGACCCAGTACTTC.

This clonotype has only a few counts. The chain is built from TRBV12-3 or TRBV12-4 and TRBJ2-1; TRBD2 matches at 9 bases. The CDR3 runs 13 residues. Trimming took 8 bases from V and 13 from J; bases not matched to a gene: 12. CDR3 region: CASQAVLAGIQFF. The CDR3 DNA reads TGTGCCAGCCAAGCGGTTCTAGCGGGAATTCAGTTCTTC.

This clonotype was detected a few times. The chain recombines TRBV7-9 with TRBJ2-5, with TRBD1 as a possible D gene (6 bases). Germline assignment: CDR1 SEHNR and CDR2 FQNEAQ (reference sequence). The CDR3 has 13 residues. Trimming left V 3 bases short and J 2 bases short, with 7 bases between. CDR3 bases: TGTGCCAGCAGCTTTACAGGGCAAGAGACCCAGTACTTC. Its translation is CASSFTGQETQYF.

The V call is TRBV2, the J call TRBJ1-4, with D unclear. The CDR3 consists of 14 residues. V lost 4 bases, J lost 3 bases, and 9 bases lay in between. Germline V gene lookup returns CDR1 SNHLY and CDR2 FYNNEI. CDR3 residues: CASSGTAANEKLFF. In DNA form, the CDR3 reads TGTGCCAGCAGTGGCACGGCGGCTAATGAAAAACTGTTTTTT.

Details on this clonotype: Compared with germline, one end of the junction differs, possibly owing to a read error. The rearrangement links TRBV5-1 to TRBJ1-3, with a tentative D call TRBD1 (5 bases). Germline values: CDR1 SGHRS, CDR2 YFSETQ. The CDR3 spans 19 residues. The CDR3 loop reads CASSLAGTDPPSSGNTIYF. The DNA of the CDR3 is TGCGCCAGCAGTTTGGCCGGGACTGACCCACCAAGCTCTGGAAACACCATATATTTT.

The rearrangement joins TRBV7-2 to TRBJ2-7, with D hard to call. The V and J ends lost 5 bases and 6 bases respectively, with 11 bases between them. The germline gives CDR1 SGHTA, CDR2 FQGNSA. This CDR3 region has 12 residues. The CDR3 is CASSLRWGEQYF. The CDR3 DNA reads TGTGCCAGCAGCCTACGCTGGGGCGAGCAGTACTTC.